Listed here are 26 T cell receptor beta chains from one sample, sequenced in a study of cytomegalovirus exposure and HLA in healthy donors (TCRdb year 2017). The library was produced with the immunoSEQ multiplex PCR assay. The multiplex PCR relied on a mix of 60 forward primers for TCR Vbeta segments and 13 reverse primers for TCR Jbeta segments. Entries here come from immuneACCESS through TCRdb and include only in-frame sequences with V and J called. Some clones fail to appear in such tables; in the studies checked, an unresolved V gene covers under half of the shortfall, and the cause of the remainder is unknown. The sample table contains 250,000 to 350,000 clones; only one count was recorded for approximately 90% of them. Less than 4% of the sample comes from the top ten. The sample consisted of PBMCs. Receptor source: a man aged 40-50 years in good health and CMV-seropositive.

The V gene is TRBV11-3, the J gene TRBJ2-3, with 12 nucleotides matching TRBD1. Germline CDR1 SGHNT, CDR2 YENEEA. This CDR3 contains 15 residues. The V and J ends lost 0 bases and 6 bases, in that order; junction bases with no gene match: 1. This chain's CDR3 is CASSLEGQGADTQYF. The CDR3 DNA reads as TGTGCCAGCAGCTTAGAGGGACAGGGGGCGGATACGCAGTATTTT.

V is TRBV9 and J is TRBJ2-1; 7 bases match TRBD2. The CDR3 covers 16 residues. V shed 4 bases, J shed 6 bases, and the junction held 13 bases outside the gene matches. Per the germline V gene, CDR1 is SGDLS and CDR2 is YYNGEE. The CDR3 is CASSPPLGGEGNEQFF. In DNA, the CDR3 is TGTGCCAGCAGCCCGCCCTTGGGGGGGGAGGGCAATGAGCAGTTCTTC.

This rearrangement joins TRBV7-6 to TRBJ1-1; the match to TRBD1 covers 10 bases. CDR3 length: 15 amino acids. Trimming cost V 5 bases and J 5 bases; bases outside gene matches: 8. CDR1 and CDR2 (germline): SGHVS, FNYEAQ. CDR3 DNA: TGTGCCAGCAGCACAACCGGGACAGGGGAGACTGAAGCTTTCTTT. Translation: CASSTTGTGETEAFF. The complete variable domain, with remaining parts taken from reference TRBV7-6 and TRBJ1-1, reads GAGVSQSPRYKVTKRGQDVALRCDPISGHVSLYWYRQALGQGPEFLTYFNYEAQQDKSGLPNDRFSAERPEGSISTLTIQRTEQRDSAMYRCASSTTGTGETEAFFGQGTRLTVV.

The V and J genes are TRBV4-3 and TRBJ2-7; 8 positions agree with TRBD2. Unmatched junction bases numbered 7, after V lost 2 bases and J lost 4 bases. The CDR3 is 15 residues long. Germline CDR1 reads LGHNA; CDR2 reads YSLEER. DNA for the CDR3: TGCGCCAGCAGCCAAAGGGCGGGAGGTGGTTACGAGCAGTACTTC. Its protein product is CASSQRAGGGYEQYF.

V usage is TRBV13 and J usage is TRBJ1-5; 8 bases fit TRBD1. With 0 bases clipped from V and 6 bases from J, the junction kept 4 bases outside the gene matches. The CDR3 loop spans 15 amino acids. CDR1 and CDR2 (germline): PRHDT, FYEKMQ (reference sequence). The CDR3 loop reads CASSLGTGETQPQHF. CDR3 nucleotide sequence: TGTGCCAGCAGCTTAGGGACAGGGGAAACTCAGCCCCAGCATTTT.

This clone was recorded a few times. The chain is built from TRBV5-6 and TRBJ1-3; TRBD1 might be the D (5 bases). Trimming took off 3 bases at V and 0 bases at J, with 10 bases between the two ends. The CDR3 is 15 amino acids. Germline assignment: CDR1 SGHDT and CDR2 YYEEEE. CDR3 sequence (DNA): TGTGCCAGCAGCTGGTCAGGGTTCTCTGGAAACACCATATATTTT. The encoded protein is CASSWSGFSGNTIYF.

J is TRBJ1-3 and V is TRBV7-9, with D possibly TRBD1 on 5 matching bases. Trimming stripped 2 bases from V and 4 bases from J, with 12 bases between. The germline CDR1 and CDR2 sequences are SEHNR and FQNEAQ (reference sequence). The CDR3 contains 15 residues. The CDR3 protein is CASSLRGDSGNTIYF. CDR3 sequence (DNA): TGTGCCAGCAGCTTACGTGGTGACAGCGGAAACACCATATATTTT.

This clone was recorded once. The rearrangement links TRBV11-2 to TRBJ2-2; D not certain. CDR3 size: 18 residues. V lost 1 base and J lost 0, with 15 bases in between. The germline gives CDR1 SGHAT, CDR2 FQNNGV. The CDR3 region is CASSLGVRLGANTGELFF. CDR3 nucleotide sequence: TGTGCCAGCAGCTTAGGGGTTCGGCTAGGCGCGAACACCGGGGAGCTGTTTTTT.

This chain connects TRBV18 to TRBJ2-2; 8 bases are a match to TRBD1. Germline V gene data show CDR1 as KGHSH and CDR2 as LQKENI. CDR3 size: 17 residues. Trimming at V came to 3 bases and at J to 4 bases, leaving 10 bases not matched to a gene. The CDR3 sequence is CASSPRPDRGTTGELFF. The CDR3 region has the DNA TGTGCCAGCTCACCCCGTCCCGACAGGGGTACCACCGGGGAGCTGTTTTTT.

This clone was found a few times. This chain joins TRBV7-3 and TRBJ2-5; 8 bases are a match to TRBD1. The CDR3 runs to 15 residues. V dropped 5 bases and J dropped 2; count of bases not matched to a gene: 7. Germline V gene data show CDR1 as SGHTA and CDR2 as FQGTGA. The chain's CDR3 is CASSPGTGTQETQYF. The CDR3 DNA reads TGTGCCAGCAGCCCAGGGACAGGCACACAAGAGACCCAGTACTTC.

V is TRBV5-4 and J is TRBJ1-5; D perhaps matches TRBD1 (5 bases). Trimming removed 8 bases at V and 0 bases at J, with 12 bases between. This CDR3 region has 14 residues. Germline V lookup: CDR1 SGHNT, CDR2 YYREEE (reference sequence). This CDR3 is CARRGLFSNQPQHF. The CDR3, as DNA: TGTGCCAGAAGGGGTTTGTTTAGCAATCAGCCCCAGCATTTT. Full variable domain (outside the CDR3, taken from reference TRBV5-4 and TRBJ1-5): ETGVTQSPTHLIKTRGQQVTLRCSSQSGHNTVSWYQQALGQGPQFIFQYYREEENGRGNFPPRFSGLQFPNYSSELNVNALELDDSALYLCARRGLFSNQPQHFGDGTRLSIL.

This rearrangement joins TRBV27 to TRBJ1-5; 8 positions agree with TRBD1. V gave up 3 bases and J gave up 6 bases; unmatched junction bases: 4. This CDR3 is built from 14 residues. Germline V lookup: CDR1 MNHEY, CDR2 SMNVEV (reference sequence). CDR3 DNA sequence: TGTGCCAGCAGTTTTCAGGGGGCCTCTCAGCCCCAGCATTTT. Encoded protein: CASSFQGASQPQHF.

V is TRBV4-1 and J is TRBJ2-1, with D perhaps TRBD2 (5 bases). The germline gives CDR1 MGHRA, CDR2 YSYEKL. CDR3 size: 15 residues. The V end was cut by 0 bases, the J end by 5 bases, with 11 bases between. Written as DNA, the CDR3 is TGCGCCAGCAGCCAAGAAGCGGAGGTCGACAATGAGCAGTTCTTC. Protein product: CASSQEAEVDNEQFF.

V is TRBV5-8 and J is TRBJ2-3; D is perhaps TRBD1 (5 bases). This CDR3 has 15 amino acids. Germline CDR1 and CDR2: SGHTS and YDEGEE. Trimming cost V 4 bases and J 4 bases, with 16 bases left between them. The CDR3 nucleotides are TGTGCCAGCAGCCCTAATCCAGGGTCTGCAGATACGCAGTATTTT. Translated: CASSPNPGSADTQYF.

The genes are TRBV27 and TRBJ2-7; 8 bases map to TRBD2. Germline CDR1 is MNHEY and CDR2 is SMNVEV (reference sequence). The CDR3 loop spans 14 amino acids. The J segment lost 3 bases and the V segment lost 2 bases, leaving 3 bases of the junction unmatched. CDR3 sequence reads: CASSLTAGDYEQYF. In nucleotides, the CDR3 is TGTGCCAGCAGTTTAACAGCGGGGGACTACGAGCAGTACTTC.

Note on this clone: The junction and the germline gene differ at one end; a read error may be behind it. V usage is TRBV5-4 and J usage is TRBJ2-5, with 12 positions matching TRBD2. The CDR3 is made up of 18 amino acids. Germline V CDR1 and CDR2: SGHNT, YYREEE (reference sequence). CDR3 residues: CARSLGPTSGRMEETQYF. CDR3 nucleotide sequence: TGTGCCAGAAGCTTGGGGCCAACTAGCGGGAGGATGGAAGAGACCCAGTACTTC.

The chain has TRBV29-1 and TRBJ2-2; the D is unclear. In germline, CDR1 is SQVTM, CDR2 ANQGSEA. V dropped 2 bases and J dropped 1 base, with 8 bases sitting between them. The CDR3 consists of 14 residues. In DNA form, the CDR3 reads TGCAGCGTTGAATTGGTCAGGAACACCGGGGAGCTGTTTTTT. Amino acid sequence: CSVELVRNTGELFF.

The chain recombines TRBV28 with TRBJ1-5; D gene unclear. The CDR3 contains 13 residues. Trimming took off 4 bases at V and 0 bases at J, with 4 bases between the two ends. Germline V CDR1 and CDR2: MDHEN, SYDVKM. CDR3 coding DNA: TGTGCCAGCAGTTCTTATAGCAATCAGCCCCAGCATTTT. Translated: CASSSYSNQPQHF.

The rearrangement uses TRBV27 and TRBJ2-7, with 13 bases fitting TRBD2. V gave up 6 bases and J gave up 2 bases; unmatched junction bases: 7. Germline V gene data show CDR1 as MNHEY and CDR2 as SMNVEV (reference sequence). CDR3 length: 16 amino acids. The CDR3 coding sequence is TGTGCCAGCAGGAGACTAGCGGGAGGTAAGGCCTACGAGCAGTACTTC. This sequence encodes CASRRLAGGKAYEQYF.

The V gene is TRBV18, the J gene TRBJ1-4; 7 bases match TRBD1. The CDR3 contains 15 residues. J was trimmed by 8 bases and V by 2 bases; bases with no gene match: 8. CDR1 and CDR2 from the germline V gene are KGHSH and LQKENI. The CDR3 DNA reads TGTGCCAGCTCACCAGGAGGGGGCTGGGGAGAAAAACTGTTTTTT. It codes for CASSPGGGWGEKLFF.

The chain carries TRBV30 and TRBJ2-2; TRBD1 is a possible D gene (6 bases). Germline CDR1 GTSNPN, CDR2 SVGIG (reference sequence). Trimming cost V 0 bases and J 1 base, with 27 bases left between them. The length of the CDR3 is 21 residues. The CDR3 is CAWSVPHPNRVTYKNTGELFF. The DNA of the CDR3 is TGTGCCTGGAGTGTACCCCACCCGAACAGGGTTACGTATAAGAACACCGGGGAGCTGTTTTTT. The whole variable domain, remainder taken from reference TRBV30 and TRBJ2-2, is SQTIHQWPATLVQPVGSPLSLECTVEGTSNPNLYWYRQAAGRGLQLLFYSVGIGQISSEVPQNLSASRPQDRQFILSSKKLLLSDSGFYLCAWSVPHPNRVTYKNTGELFFGEGSRLTVL.

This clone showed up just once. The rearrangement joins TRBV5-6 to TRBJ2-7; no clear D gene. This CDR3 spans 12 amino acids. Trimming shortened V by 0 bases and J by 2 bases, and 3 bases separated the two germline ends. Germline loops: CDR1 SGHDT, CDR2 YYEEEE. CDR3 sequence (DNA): TGTGCCAGCAGCTTGGACACCTACGAGCAGTACTTC. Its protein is CASSLDTYEQYF.

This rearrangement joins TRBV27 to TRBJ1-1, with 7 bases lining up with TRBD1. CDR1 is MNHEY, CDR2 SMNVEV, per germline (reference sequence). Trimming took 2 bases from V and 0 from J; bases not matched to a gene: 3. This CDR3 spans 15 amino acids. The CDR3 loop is CASSLDREMNTEAFF. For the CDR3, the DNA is TGTGCCAGCAGTTTAGACAGGGAAATGAACACTGAAGCTTTCTTT.

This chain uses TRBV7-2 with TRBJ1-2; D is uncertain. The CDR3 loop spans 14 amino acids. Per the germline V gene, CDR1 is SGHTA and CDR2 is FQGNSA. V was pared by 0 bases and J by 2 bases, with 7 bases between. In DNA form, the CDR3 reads TGTGCCAGCAGCTTAGCGCCGGTGAACTATGGCTACACCTTC. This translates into CASSLAPVNYGYTF. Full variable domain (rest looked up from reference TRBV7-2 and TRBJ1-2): GAGVSQSPSNKVTEKGKDVELRCDPISGHTALYWYRQSLGQGLEFLIYFQGNSAPDKSGLPSDRFSAERTGGSVSTLTIQRTQQEDSAVYLCASSLAPVNYGYTFGSGTRLTVV.

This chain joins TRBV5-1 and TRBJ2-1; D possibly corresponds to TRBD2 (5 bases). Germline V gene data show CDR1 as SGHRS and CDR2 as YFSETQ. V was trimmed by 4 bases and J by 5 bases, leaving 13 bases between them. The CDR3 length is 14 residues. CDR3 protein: CASSPGRGNNEQFF. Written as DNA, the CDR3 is TGCGCCAGCAGCCCAGGACGGGGAAACAATGAGCAGTTCTTC.

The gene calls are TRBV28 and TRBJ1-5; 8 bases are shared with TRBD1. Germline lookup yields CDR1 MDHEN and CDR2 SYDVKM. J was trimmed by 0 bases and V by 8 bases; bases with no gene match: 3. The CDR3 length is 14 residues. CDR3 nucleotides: TGTGCCAGCGTGACAGGGGATAGCAATCAGCCCCAGCATTTT. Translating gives CASVTGDSNQPQHF. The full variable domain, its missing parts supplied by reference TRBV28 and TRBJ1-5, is DVKVTQSSRYLVKRTGEKVFLECVQDMDHENMFWYRQDPGLGLRLIYFSYDVKMKEKGDIPEGYSVSREKKERFSLILESASTNQTSMYLCASVTGDSNQPQHFGDGTRLSIL.